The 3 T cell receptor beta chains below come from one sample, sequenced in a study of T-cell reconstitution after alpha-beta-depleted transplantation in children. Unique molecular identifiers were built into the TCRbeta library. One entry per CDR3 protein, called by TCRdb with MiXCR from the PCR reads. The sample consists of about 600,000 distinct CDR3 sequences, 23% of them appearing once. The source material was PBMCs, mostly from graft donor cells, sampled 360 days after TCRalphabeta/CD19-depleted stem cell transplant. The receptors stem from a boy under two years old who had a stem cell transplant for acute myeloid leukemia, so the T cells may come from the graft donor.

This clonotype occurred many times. CDR3 protein: CASSPQKPPLAKNIQYF. The CDR3 DNA is TGTGCCAGCAGCCCACAGAAGCCCCCGCTAGCCAAAAACATTCAGTACTTC. The gene calls are TRBV7-9 and TRBJ2-4; D uncertain. Deletions cut 5 bases from V and 0 bases from J, with 17 bases between. This CDR3 region has 17 residues. The germline CDR1 and CDR2 sequences are SEHNR and FQNEAQ (reference sequence).

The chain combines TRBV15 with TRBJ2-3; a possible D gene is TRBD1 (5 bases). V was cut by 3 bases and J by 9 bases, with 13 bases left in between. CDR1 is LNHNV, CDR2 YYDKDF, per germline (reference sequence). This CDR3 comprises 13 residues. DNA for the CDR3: TGTGCCACCAGCAGGGACACGCTCCAGACGCAGTATTTT. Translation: CATSRDTLQTQYF.

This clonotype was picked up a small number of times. This CDR3 reads CSVWVSGANVLTF. The CDR3 DNA reads as TGCAGCGTTTGGGTATCTGGGGCCAACGTCCTGACTTTC. This rearrangement joins TRBV29-1 to TRBJ2-6; no reliable D call. The CDR3 is made up of 13 amino acids. Deletions cut 5 bases from V and 1 base from J, with 6 bases between. Germline CDR1 is SQVTM and CDR2 is ANQGSEA.